The 18 T cell receptor beta chains given below trace back to one sample, sequenced in a study of CD8 T cells in Susac syndrome. Random hexamers primed reverse transcription of about 0.45 to 1 ug RNA. Each CDR3 protein is one row after TCRdb ran MiXCR on the immunoSEQ multiplex PCR reads. The sample holds about 190,000 distinct CDR3 sequences, 85% to 95% seen once. The sample taken for sequencing was CD4+ T cells from PBMCs. The receptors come from a human donor in good health.

V usage is TRBV18 and J usage is TRBJ1-2; D possibly corresponds to TRBD1 (5 bases). The CDR3 length is 15 residues. CDR1 KGHSH and CDR2 LQKENI come from the germline V gene. V shed 2 bases and J shed 0 bases, with 10 bases lying between them. CDR3 sequence: CASSPSREANYGYTF. Written as DNA, the CDR3 is TGTGCCAGCTCACCATCCAGGGAAGCTAACTATGGCTACACCTTC.

This clonotype was detected once. The chain recombines TRBV24-1 with TRBJ2-1, with D tentatively TRBD1 or TRBD2 (6 bases each). Trimming shortened V by 5 bases and J by 8 bases, and 18 bases separated the two germline ends. This CDR3 is built from 15 residues. Germline V gives CDR1 KGHDR, CDR2 SFDVKD. CDR3 in amino acids: CATSAPARGGDEQFF. CDR3 sequence (DNA): TGTGCCACCAGTGCCCCCGCCAGGGGAGGTGATGAGCAGTTCTTC.

The chain links TRBV30 to TRBJ1-1, with D possibly matching TRBD1 (5 bases). Trimming took 5 bases from V and 4 from J, leaving 11 bases between them. Germline V gene sequence: CDR1 GTSNPN, CDR2 SVGIG (reference sequence). This CDR3 is 12 amino acids long. In nucleotides, the CDR3 is TGTGCCTGGGTCGCAGGGTTCACTGAAGCTTTCTTT. It translates to CAWVAGFTEAFF.

V is TRBV12-3 or TRBV12-4 and J is TRBJ2-1, with 15 bases fitting TRBD2. The junction had 5 bases not matched to a gene; V was cut back by 6 bases and J by 8 bases. The CDR3 extends over 15 amino acids. The CDR3 sequence is CASRQGLAGGDEQFF. The CDR3, as DNA: TGTGCCAGCAGACAGGGACTAGCGGGAGGCGATGAGCAGTTCTTC.

The V gene is TRBV7-2, the J gene TRBJ2-7; TRBD1 is a possible D gene (5 bases). V shed 2 bases and J shed 4 bases, with 12 bases lying between them. CDR1 and CDR2 from the germline V gene are SGHTA and FQGNSA. There are 14 residues in the CDR3. The CDR3 sequence: CASSLRQIGYEQYF. CDR3 coding DNA: TGTGCCAGCAGCTTACGACAGATTGGGTACGAGCAGTACTTC.

The chain has TRBV12-3 or TRBV12-4 and TRBJ2-7, with D hard to call. Trimming took 5 bases from V and 2 from J, leaving 7 bases between them. The CDR3 loop spans 12 amino acids. CDR3 amino acids: CASSISPYEQYV. CDR3 nucleotides: TGTGCCAGCAGTATCTCACCCTACGAGCAGTACGTC.

V and J are TRBV20-1 and TRBJ2-3; D assignment may be TRBD1 or TRBD2 (6 bases each). The CDR3 totals 14 residues. The V gene's germline CDR1 is DFQATT and CDR2 SNEGSKA (reference sequence). V gave up 3 bases and J gave up 0 bases, with 10 bases separating them. The CDR3 loop is CSASFGGSTDTQYF. The CDR3 DNA sequence: TGCAGTGCTAGTTTCGGGGGCAGCACAGATACGCAGTATTTT.

In the case of this clonotype: The junction shows a germline mismatch at one end, possibly a read error. The chain recombines TRBV4-1 with TRBJ2-5, with no clear D. Per the germline V gene, CDR1 is MGHRA and CDR2 is YSYEKL. The CDR3 has 15 amino acids. The CDR3 nucleotides are TGTGCCAGCAGCCAAGAGTCGGCGGTCCGGGAGACCCAGTACTTC. As protein: CASSQESAVRETQYF.

The V call is TRBV2, the J call TRBJ1-5; D not resolved. This CDR3 spans 15 amino acids. V was clipped by 3 bases and J by 7 bases, with 16 bases between them. The V gene's germline CDR1 is SNHLY and CDR2 FYNNEI. CDR3 in amino acids: CASSEARVSSQPQHF. CDR3 coding DNA: TGTGCCAGCAGTGAGGCAAGGGTGAGCAGCCAGCCCCAGCATTTT.

This clonotype was seen only once. V is TRBV29-1 and J is TRBJ2-1, with a tentative D call TRBD1 (6 bases). V was trimmed by 4 bases and J by 8 bases, leaving 18 bases between them. The germline gives CDR1 SQVTM, CDR2 ANQGSEA. This CDR3 spans 14 amino acids. CDR3 in amino acids: CSVGRSTQGDEQFF. CDR3 in DNA: TGCAGCGTTGGGCGGTCAACACAGGGCGATGAGCAGTTCTTC.

The J gene is TRBJ2-7, the V gene TRBV20-1; 8 bases match TRBD2. V lost 0 bases to trimming and J lost 3 bases; unmatched junction nucleotides: 7. The CDR3 loop spans 15 amino acids. CDR1 and CDR2 from the germline V gene are DFQATT and SNEGSKA (reference sequence). This CDR3 is CSARDGSSGSYEQYV. CDR3 bases: TGCAGTGCTAGAGATGGTTCAAGCGGGAGCTACGAGCAGTACGTC.

This chain joins TRBV3-1 and TRBJ2-1, with 7 bases aligning to TRBD2. V was clipped by 2 bases and J by 5 bases; unmatched bases: 9. Germline CDR1 reads LGHDT; CDR2 reads YNNKEL (reference sequence). The CDR3 consists of 16 residues. CDR3 bases: TGTGCCAGCAGCCAAAGGCGCGGGAGCGGCGACAATGAGCAGTTCTTC. Protein product: CASSQRRGSGDNEQFF.

J is TRBJ2-1 and V is TRBV3-1; D uncertain. Trimming pared 2 bases from V and 9 bases from J, leaving 5 bases between. Germline CDR1 is LGHDT and CDR2 is YNNKEL (reference sequence). CDR3 size: 11 residues. CDR3 sequence (DNA): TGTGCCAGCAGCCAAATGGCTGAGCAGTTCTTC. Protein sequence: CASSQMAEQFF.

The chain uses TRBV3-1 and TRBJ2-5; 8 bases are shared with TRBD2. The V segment lost 2 bases and the J segment 0 bases; nucleotides outside the gene matches: 5. The CDR3 covers 16 residues. Germline CDR1 reads LGHDT; CDR2 reads YNNKEL (reference sequence). The CDR3 sequence: CASSQSGLAYQETQYF. The DNA for the CDR3 is TGTGCCAGCAGCCAATCTGGACTAGCTTACCAAGAGACCCAGTACTTC.

The gene calls are TRBV7-9 and TRBJ2-7; D unresolved. Trimming took off 1 base at V and 5 bases at J, with 12 bases between the two ends. The CDR3 length is 14 residues. Germline assignment: CDR1 SEHNR and CDR2 FQNEAQ (reference sequence). CDR3 bases: TGTGCCAGCAGCTTAGGTGGTTCCGGCGACGAGCAGTACGTC. This codes for CASSLGGSGDEQYV.

This chain joins TRBV6-6 and TRBJ2-3; no clear D. V was clipped by 7 bases and J by 2 bases, with 7 bases between them. This CDR3 has 12 amino acids. Germline values: CDR1 MNHNY, CDR2 SVGAGI (reference sequence). The CDR3 protein is CASTRNTDTQYF. For the CDR3, the DNA is TGTGCCAGCACCCGCAACACAGATACGCAGTATTTT.

V gene TRBV6-1 combines with J gene TRBJ2-1; D not resolved. The germline V gene has CDR1 MNHNS and CDR2 SASEGT. The CDR3 runs to 13 residues. V was pared by 11 bases and J by 5 bases, with 16 bases between. The CDR3 spells CASNGPYHNEQFF. In DNA, the CDR3 is TGTGCCTCCAACGGGCCCTATCACAATGAGCAGTTCTTC.

This chain joins TRBV12-3 or TRBV12-4 and TRBJ2-7, with 7 bases fitting TRBD2. Germline trimming cut 6 bases from V and 6 bases from J; bases unmatched to any gene: 5. CDR3 length equals 12 residues. CDR3 DNA sequence: TGTGCCAGCAGCTGGGGACTAAGCGAGCAGTACGTC. It specifies CASSWGLSEQYV.